This T cell receptor (beta chain) is from a study of control samples from healthy donors and cancer patients. Sequencing used immunoSEQ multiplex PCR; TCRdb keeps in-frame clones, though not all of them. This sample has 75,000 to 100,000 clones; roughly nine tenths occur once, and the top ten carry 1.3%. The CDR3 contains 14 residues. The germline CDR1 and CDR2 sequences are LNHDA and SQIVND (reference sequence). The V end lost 3 bases, the J end lost 0 bases, and 9 bases lay between the germline ends. The material sequenced was blood. This sequence joins TRBV19 and TRBJ2-7; D perhaps matches TRBD2 (5 bases). The receptor's source is a woman aged 50 to 60 in good health. The CDR3 is CASSMWESSYEQYF. The CDR3 DNA sequence: TGTGCCAGTAGTATGTGGGAGAGCTCCTACGAGCAGTACTTC.